This T cell receptor (beta chain) was documented in a study of response to subunit inactivated influenza vaccine. CDR3 size: 14 residues. In germline, CDR1 is SGHVS, CDR2 FQNEAQ. V lost 4 bases and J lost 5; bases outside the gene matches: 7. TCRdb analysed the RT-PCR reads with MiXCR anew, one entry per CDR3 protein. The data contain hundreds of thousands of distinct CDR3 sequences, 14% of them singletons. Sequencing was performed on PBMCs from blood, taken roughly 2 weeks before vaccination. The chain joins TRBV7-8 to TRBJ2-5, with 7 bases identical to TRBD1. The TCR comes from a man aged 50-60 years who received an inactivated influenza vaccine. CDR3 nucleotide sequence: TGTGCCAGCAGCTCACAGGGGAACAGGGAGACCCAGTACTTC. Translated, it gives CASSSQGNRETQYF.